The 18 T cell receptor beta chains in this list originate from one sample, sequenced in a study of cytomegalovirus exposure and HLA in healthy donors. The PCR contained 60 Vbeta and 13 Jbeta primers. The data were produced by immunoSEQ multiplex PCR, yet TCRdb's version contains in-frame clones alone and is incomplete. In total, the table holds approximately 120,000 clones. Sequences were obtained from PBMCs. The receptor set was obtained from a man aged 25-40 years in good health and CMV-seronegative.

The chain uses TRBV9 and TRBJ1-1, with TRBD1 matching over 9 bases. V shed 4 bases, J shed 10 bases, and the junction held 14 bases outside the gene matches. The CDR3 length is 15 residues. Germline V gives CDR1 SGDLS, CDR2 YYNGEE. The CDR3 region has the DNA TGTGCCAGCAGCCCCCAGACAGGGGGGGGGAGCGCAGCTTTCTTT. It is translated as CASSPQTGGGSAAFF.

The J gene is TRBJ2-7, the V gene TRBV2, with 8 bases fitting TRBD1. The CDR3 length is 13 residues. Germline V CDR1 and CDR2: SNHLY, FYNNEI. Trimming cost V 3 bases and J 4 bases; bases outside gene matches: 2. The CDR3 loop reads CASSDTGGYEQYF. CDR3 DNA: TGTGCCAGCAGTGACACAGGGGGATACGAGCAGTACTTC.

Here the CDR3 reads CASSSRDSPNEQYF. The CDR3 DNA follows: TGTGCCAGCAGCTCCCGGGACAGTCCCAACGAGCAGTACTTC. The V call is TRBV7-9, the J call TRBJ2-7, with 7 bases matching TRBD1. V was clipped by 4 bases and J by 5 bases; unmatched bases: 8. Germline CDR1 and CDR2: SEHNR and FQNEAQ (reference sequence). This CDR3 spans 14 amino acids.

This sequence joins TRBV9 and TRBJ2-3; the D is unclear. The germline V gene has CDR1 SGDLS and CDR2 YYNGEE. The CDR3 spans 14 residues. V was trimmed by 3 bases and J by 0 bases, leaving 8 bases between them. CDR3 nucleotides: TGTGCCAGCAGCGCCCTAGAGAGCACAGATACGCAGTATTTT. It specifies CASSALESTDTQYF.

A note on this clone: This specimen includes other DNA sequences encoding the same CDR3. The chain couples TRBV7-9 to TRBJ2-7; no definite D call. This CDR3 is 13 amino acids long. Germline V gives CDR1 SEHNR, CDR2 FQNEAQ (reference sequence). V was cut by 5 bases and J by 0 bases, with 8 bases left in between. CDR3 coding DNA: TGTGCCAGCAGCAGACGGAGCTCCTACGAGCAGTACTTC. Translated: CASSRRSSYEQYF.

This rearrangement joins TRBV5-1 to TRBJ2-1; 7 positions match TRBD1. V lost 4 bases, J lost 8 bases, and 9 bases stayed unmatched. CDR1 is SGHRS, CDR2 YFSETQ, per germline. The CDR3 consists of 14 residues. Written as DNA, the CDR3 is TGCGCCAGCAGCCTCACGACAGGGACCGATGAGCAGTTCTTC. It is translated as CASSLTTGTDEQFF.

This chain connects TRBV7-8 to TRBJ1-1; D possibly corresponds to TRBD1 (5 bases). V dropped 1 base and J dropped 3 bases, with 18 bases sitting between them. This CDR3 has 17 amino acids. Germline CDR1 is SGHVS and CDR2 is FQNEAQ. CDR3 bases: TGTGCCAGCAGCTTAGTCGGGCAGGGTTTTCAGGACACTGAAGCTTTCTTT. Protein sequence: CASSLVGQGFQDTEAFF.

The rearrangement uses TRBV10-3 and TRBJ2-3, with no clear D. Germline loops: CDR1 ENHRY, CDR2 SYGVKD. V lost 0 bases, J lost 2 bases, and 15 bases lay in between. This CDR3 region has 17 residues. CDR3 sequence: CAISESMTQVFTDTQYF. CDR3 DNA sequence: TGTGCCATCAGTGAGTCCATGACCCAGGTTTTCACAGATACGCAGTATTTT.

The rearrangement joins TRBV19 to TRBJ2-1; TRBD2 aligns across 9 bases. V lost 4 bases and J lost 6; bases outside the gene matches: 4. The germline gives CDR1 LNHDA, CDR2 SQIVND (reference sequence). The CDR3 contains 14 residues. The CDR3 sequence is CASSRREGGNEQFF. Written as DNA, the CDR3 is TGTGCCAGTAGTAGGCGGGAGGGTGGCAATGAGCAGTTCTTC.

Of note for this clone: At the DNA level, this CDR3 is encoded by other sequences in the same sample as well. The chain links TRBV5-5 to TRBJ2-5; TRBD1 matches at 8 bases. This CDR3 spans 14 amino acids. Germline loops: CDR1 SGHKS, CDR2 YYEKEE (reference sequence). V was clipped by 4 bases and J by 1 base; unmatched bases: 3. DNA of the CDR3: TGTGCCAGCAGCCCCGGACAGGGCCAAGAGACCCAGTACTTC. The encoded protein is CASSPGQGQETQYF. The whole variable domain, filled in from reference TRBV5-5 and TRBJ2-5, reads DAGVTQSPTHLIKTRGQQVTLRCSPISGHKSVSWYQQVLGQGPQFIFQYYEKEERGRGNFPDRFSARQFPNYSSELNVNALLLGDSALYLCASSPGQGQETQYFGPGTRLLVL.

The chain joins TRBV9 to TRBJ2-7; the match to TRBD2 covers 12 bases. The CDR3 has 15 residues. V shed 3 bases, J shed 0 bases, and the junction held 1 base outside the gene matches. Per the germline V gene, CDR1 is SGDLS and CDR2 is YYNGEE. CDR3 sequence: CASSATSGSSYEQYF. CDR3 nucleotides: TGTGCCAGCAGCGCGACTAGCGGGAGCTCCTACGAGCAGTACTTC.

V usage is TRBV5-4 and J usage is TRBJ2-7, with TRBD2 matching 11 bases. This CDR3 is 14 amino acids long. Germline V gene lookup returns CDR1 SGHNT and CDR2 YYREEE (reference sequence). V was pared by 4 bases and J by 2 bases, with 2 bases of the junction left unmatched. The DNA for the CDR3 is TGTGCCAGCAGCCGTAGCGGGGGGGCCTACGAGCAGTACTTC. Translated, it gives CASSRSGGAYEQYF.

About this clone itself: Within the sample, other DNA sequences also encode this same CDR3. The genes are TRBV2 and TRBJ2-7, with 8 bases matching TRBD1. J was trimmed by 4 bases and V by 3 bases; bases with no gene match: 11. Germline assignment: CDR1 SNHLY and CDR2 FYNNEI. The CDR3 is 16 amino acids. In DNA, the CDR3 is TGTGCCAGCAGTGACCCAGGACAGGGACGGAGTTACGAGCAGTACTTC. Its protein product is CASSDPGQGRSYEQYF.

The chain recombines TRBV11-2 with TRBJ2-1; 11 bases line up with TRBD2. Germline CDR1 reads SGHAT; CDR2 reads FQNNGV. This CDR3 has 15 amino acids. The V and J ends lost 4 bases and 6 bases, in that order; junction bases with no gene match: 5. The CDR3 sequence: CASSSGLAEANEQFF. The CDR3 DNA reads as TGTGCCAGCAGCTCGGGACTAGCGGAGGCCAATGAGCAGTTCTTC.

The CDR3 region is CASSRRGQRTDTQYF. In DNA form, the CDR3 reads TGTGCCAGCAGCCGAAGGGGGCAACGAACAGATACGCAGTATTTT. This chain joins TRBV7-3 and TRBJ2-3; 7 nucleotides match TRBD1. J lost 3 bases, V lost 5 bases, and 8 bases had no gene match. The CDR3 is 15 residues long. Germline V gene lookup returns CDR1 SGHTA and CDR2 FQGTGA.

CDR3 region: CASSIGGEKLFF. The DNA for the CDR3 is TGTGCCAGTAGTATCGGGGGGGAAAAACTGTTTTTT. V and J are TRBV19 and TRBJ1-4, with D perhaps matching TRBD1 (5 bases). The CDR3 runs to 12 residues. Trimming left V 3 bases short and J 8 bases short, with 7 bases between. CDR1 LNHDA and CDR2 SQIVND come from the germline V gene (reference sequence).

This rearrangement joins TRBV19 to TRBJ1-1; TRBD1 is a possible D gene (6 bases). There are 15 residues in the CDR3. The germline V and J ends were trimmed by 5 bases and 3 bases, with 16 bases remaining between them. CDR1 is LNHDA, CDR2 SQIVND, per germline (reference sequence). CDR3 sequence (DNA): TGTGCCAGTAGTCCCTGGGACAAACCGTACACTGAAGCTTTCTTT. It encodes CASSPWDKPYTEAFF. Combining the CDR3 with reference TRBV19 and TRBJ1-1 gives the whole variable domain DGGITQSPKYLFRKEGQNVTLSCEQNLNHDAMYWYRQDPGQGLRLIYYSQIVNDFQKGDIAEGYSVSREKKESFPLTVTSAQKNPTAFYLCASSPWDKPYTEAFFGQGTRLTVV.

The J gene is TRBJ2-7, the V gene TRBV19; the match to TRBD2 covers 10 bases. V lost 8 bases and J lost 1; bases outside the gene matches: 8. Germline CDR1 LNHDA, CDR2 SQIVND (reference sequence). CDR3 size: 15 residues. The CDR3 DNA is TGTGCCAGTTCTACTAGGACTAGCGGTTCCTACGAGCAGTACTTC. Amino acids: CASSTRTSGSYEQYF.